This entry concerns a single T cell receptor beta chain. What it binds is unknown. Assay used: immunoSEQ multiplex PCR; TCRdb lists only in-frame clones, some missing. The sample contains 40,000 to 65,000 clones, about 88% of which appear only once. This entry is derived from a study of T cells in localized non-small cell lung cancer. Whole-study results and caveats: Adjacent lung held a median roughly 54 of the top 100 tumor clones. An association was observed between higher blood T cell density and longer overall survival.

The TCR was taken from a female donor with stage II lung adenocarcinoma. The sequencing used PBMCs, collected before any cancer treatment.

The CDR3 region is CASSEARRVGHEQFF. CDR3 bases: TGTGCCAGCAGTGAAGCGCGACGGGTTGGCCATGAGCAGTTCTTC. The V and J genes are TRBV2 and TRBJ2-1, with D hard to call. CDR3 size: 15 residues. V was trimmed by 0 bases and J by 8 bases, leaving 14 bases between them. Germline V gene lookup returns CDR1 SNHLY and CDR2 FYNNEI.